The present TCR beta chain was sequenced within a study of CD8+CD57+ T cells in acquired aplastic anemia (dated by TCRdb to about 2018). For context, the study as a whole: On average, sorted CD4+ and CD8+ cells yielded approximately 3 ug of extracted DNA, with a range of about 0.17 to 27.4 ug. CD8+CD57+ expansion was defined as a frequency above the mean frequency observed in healthy subjects.

Genomic DNA served as template for TCR beta VDJ combination and CDR3 sequence profiling. TCR repertoire sequencing was run on an Illumina HiSeq 2000. In the source study's methods: TRBV/TRBJ rearrangement plots, CDR3 size and DJ length profiles, and Simpson's diversity index were used to evaluate the repertoires. The immunodominant clone was defined as the most abundant DNA sequence in deep sequencing data. CDR3 amino acid sequences were screened for sharing across subjects and were compared with published repertoires and the VDJdb database. TCRdb passed the public sequencing reads through fastp at Q25 and MiXCR, retaining productive beta sequences. Every CDR3 protein is listed once, alongside the most common genes and DNA of its rows. The V and J calls were not made by the authors but by TCRdb's processing. In all, the sample holds under 200,000 distinct CDR3 sequences, and 48% of those were seen once. The ten largest clones capture about 1.7% of the sample.

For CDR1 and CDR2, the germline V gene lists KGHDR and SFDVKD. The CDR3 starts with the cysteine, ends with the phenylalanine, and has 15 residues. Only the CDR3 portion is preserved as DNA: 45 bases, with reading frame beginning at the first base. The trim is 9 bases for V and 2 bases for J, with a gap of 16 bases between the germline ends. What the study reported, not specific to this receptor: Around 31 CD8+ CDR3 sequences were shared between patients and controls but appeared highly expressed in patients and within their immunodominant clones. No significant difference in CD8+ Simpson's diversity was found between patients and healthy controls (P=0.060).

This clonotype has only a few counts. What antigen it recognizes has not been identified. Within one base of it there is no much larger clone, and no base qualities were kept. Expansion of CD8+CD57+ cells had been shown by flow cytometry in the patients chosen for sequencing. Severe acquired aplastic anemia was diagnosed in all patients according to International Study of Aplastic Anemia and Agranulocytosis and Camitta criteria. At the time blood was sampled, none of the patients had received any therapy. The study deep-sequenced TCR repertoires of sorted CD4+ and CD8+ blood T cells from severe aplastic anemia patients and healthy subjects. Patients were enrolled in the USA under clinicaltrials.gov protocols 00001620, 01623167, 00001397, 00071045, 00081523 and 00961064. Ficoll-Paque density gradient centrifugation was used to isolate peripheral blood mononuclear cells. Before DNA was extracted, CD4+ and CD8+ T cells were sorted using either FACS or magnetic beads.

Sequencing input: sorted CD4+, CD8+, or CD8+CD57+ T cells (not recorded which) from PBMCs. The receptor chain draws on TRBV24-1 and TRBJ1-5; a weak D assignment points to TRBD1 (6 bases agree). The TCR sequence derives from a human donor with aplastic anemia. This receptor has the CDR3 CATHAGGEGNQPQHF. The DNA sequence is given as TGTGCCACCCACGCGGGGGGCGAGGGCAATCAGCCCCAGCATTTT.